What follows is one TCR beta chain and its context. The assay was immunoSEQ multiplex PCR, and TCRdb's table has in-frame clones only and misses some. The sample holds roughly 12,000 clones, about 67% seen once. The sample is drawn from a study of tumor-infiltrating lymphocytes in localized non-small cell lung cancer. About the research overall: Some samples were collected after neoadjuvant chemotherapy; smokers, never-smokers and several histologies were included.

Germline V lookup: CDR1 MNHEY, CDR2 SVGAGI. CDR3 size: 14 residues. Trimming cost V 4 bases and J 3 bases, with 12 bases left between them. The V and J genes are TRBV6-5 and TRBJ1-2; D perhaps matches TRBD1 (5 bases). The TCR was taken from a human donor with non-small cell lung cancer. The sample consisted of uninvolved lung tissue not adjacent to the tumor. The chain's CDR3 is CASSFTMGHYGYTF. CDR3 sequence (DNA): TGTGCCAGCAGTTTTACGATGGGACACTATGGCTACACCTTC.